What follows are 15 T cell receptor beta chains derived from one specimen sequenced in a study of cytomegalovirus exposure and HLA in healthy donors. PCR primers comprised 60 Vbeta and 13 Jbeta primers. Data came from immunoSEQ multiplex PCR; TCRdb stores just in-frame clones and leaves some out. The sample yields 99,000 or so clones, 69% seen once. Material for sequencing was PBMCs. The receptors originated from a man in his thirties or forties in good health and CMV-seronegative.

V usage is TRBV15 and J usage is TRBJ1-2; D unclear. The germline gives CDR1 LNHNV, CDR2 YYDKDF (reference sequence). The CDR3 runs to 13 residues. Trimming removed 0 bases at V and 4 bases at J, with 6 bases between. CDR3 region: CATSRDRTYGYTF. DNA of the CDR3: TGTGCCACCAGCAGAGATAGAACCTATGGCTACACCTTC.

Only one count was recorded for this clone. The CDR3 bases are TGTGCCAGCAGCTTTAGTCCCTCCGCGTACACCTTC. Protein: CASSFSPSAYTF. The chain recombines TRBV11-3 with TRBJ1-2, with unresolved D. The germline gives CDR1 SGHNT, CDR2 YENEEA. Trimming left V 3 bases short and J 11 bases short, with 13 bases between. The CDR3 runs 12 residues.

The gene calls are TRBV7-2 and TRBJ2-7; TRBD1 agrees at 8 bases. Germline V gene data show CDR1 as SGHTA and CDR2 as FQGNSA. The V gene end was trimmed by 3 bases and the J gene end by 5 bases; junction bases not matched to a gene: 3. The CDR3 is 13 residues long. CDR3 nucleotide sequence: TGTGCCAGCAGCTTGGACAGGGCCAACGAGCAGTACTTC. Translation: CASSLDRANEQYF.

This clone turned up a few times. The gene calls are TRBV6-4 and TRBJ2-1; the match to TRBD2 covers 14 bases. Germline V gene data show CDR1 as MRHNA and CDR2 as SNTAGT. Trimming removed 3 bases from V and 6 bases from J; junction bases left unmatched: 1. The CDR3 has 15 amino acids. This chain's CDR3 is CASSDGLAGGNEQFF. The CDR3 DNA follows: TGTGCCAGCAGTGATGGACTAGCGGGGGGCAATGAGCAGTTCTTC.

The CDR3 coding sequence is TGTGCCAGCAGCTTAGTCTTGGCAGGGGGCTACGAGCAGTACTTC. Protein product: CASSLVLAGGYEQYF. V and J are TRBV7-9 and TRBJ2-7, with TRBD1 identical over 7 bases. Germline CDR1 reads SEHNR; CDR2 reads FQNEAQ (reference sequence). V was pared by 1 base and J by 3 bases, with 6 bases of the junction left unmatched. CDR3 length equals 15 residues. The full variable domain, completed using reference TRBV7-9 and TRBJ2-7, is DTGVSQNPRHKITKRGQNVTFRCDPISEHNRLYWYRQTLGQGPEFLTYFQNEAQLEKSRLLSDRFSAERPKGSFSTLEIQRTEQGDSAMYLCASSLVLAGGYEQYFGPGTRLTVT.

The chain has TRBV6-1 and TRBJ1-5; TRBD1 matches 7 bases. J was trimmed by 6 bases and V by 5 bases; bases with no gene match: 7. This CDR3 contains 14 residues. The V gene's germline CDR1 is MNHNS and CDR2 SASEGT. CDR3 nucleotides: TGTGCCAGCAGTCCGACAGGGTGGAGTCAGCCCCAGCATTTT. Translated: CASSPTGWSQPQHF.

This sequence joins TRBV27 and TRBJ1-5; D might be TRBD1 (6 bases). Germline CDR1 is MNHEY and CDR2 is SMNVEV (reference sequence). The CDR3 is 15 residues long. The ends were cut back, 4 bases at V and 6 bases at J, with 16 bases in the middle. The CDR3 here is CASSSHRDYGQPQHF. CDR3 nucleotides: TGTGCCAGCAGTTCCCACAGGGATTACGGTCAGCCCCAGCATTTT.

This clone was counted between two and nine times. V gene TRBV4-2 combines with J gene TRBJ1-1; no definite D call. V lost 0 bases, J lost 1 base, and 15 bases lay in between. Germline V gives CDR1 LGHNA, CDR2 YNFKEQ. CDR3 length: 17 residues. The CDR3 coding sequence is TGTGCCAGCAGCCAAGATCCCGGCGGGATTAAGAACACTGAAGCTTTCTTT. Translation: CASSQDPGGIKNTEAFF.

The chain is built from TRBV7-9 and TRBJ2-7; 8 bases line up with TRBD2. Germline assignment: CDR1 SEHNR and CDR2 FQNEAQ (reference sequence). This CDR3 contains 14 residues. The junction had 10 bases not matched to a gene; V was cut back by 5 bases and J by 7 bases. CDR3 nucleotides: TGTGCCAGCAGCCCAAGCGGGGGAGGAGATGAGCAGTACTTC. Translating gives CASSPSGGGDEQYF.

V usage is TRBV6-6 and J usage is TRBJ2-1, with D tentatively TRBD1 (5 bases). Per germline, CDR1 MNHNY and CDR2 SVGAGI (reference sequence). The CDR3 contains 14 residues. V lost 4 bases, J lost 6 bases, and 13 bases lay in between. The CDR3 region has the DNA TGTGCCAGCAGTTCTGGGGCCGTGATCAATGAGCAGTTCTTC. It codes for CASSSGAVINEQFF.

This chain connects TRBV5-1 to TRBJ1-1; weak D call: TRBD1 (5 bases). Per the germline V gene, CDR1 is SGHRS and CDR2 is YFSETQ. The CDR3 covers 14 residues. The germline V and J ends were trimmed by 6 bases and 1 base, with 13 bases remaining between them. The CDR3 DNA is TGCGCCAGCATGGGGGAGGGTGCGAACACTGAAGCTTTCTTT. Amino acid sequence: CASMGEGANTEAFF.

The rearrangement uses TRBV6-5 and TRBJ1-1; D is unclear. Germline loops: CDR1 MNHEY, CDR2 SVGAGI. This CDR3 is 13 amino acids long. Trimming took off 2 bases at V and 2 bases at J, with 6 bases between the two ends. The CDR3 nucleotides are TGTGCCAGCAGTTACGGCAAAAACACTGAAGCTTTCTTT. Its protein is CASSYGKNTEAFF.

This clone has a handful of counts. V gene TRBV4-2 combines with J gene TRBJ1-4, with D tentatively TRBD1 (5 bases). The germline V and J ends were trimmed by 0 bases and 4 bases, with 9 bases remaining between them. The CDR3 consists of 15 residues. Germline values: CDR1 LGHNA, CDR2 YNFKEQ. CDR3 sequence: CASSQDRAYNEKLFF. The CDR3 coding sequence is TGTGCCAGCAGCCAAGACAGGGCATATAATGAAAAACTGTTTTTT.

The chain couples TRBV19 to TRBJ1-5; TRBD1 aligns across 9 bases. The CDR3 is 15 amino acids. V was clipped by 3 bases and J by 6 bases; unmatched bases: 6. Germline CDR1 LNHDA, CDR2 SQIVND (reference sequence). The CDR3 here is CASSIRGQGRQPQHF. CDR3 in DNA: TGTGCCAGTAGTATCCGGGGACAGGGTCGTCAGCCCCAGCATTTT.

CDR3 sequence: CASSLDTPYEQYF. CDR3 nucleotide sequence: TGTGCCAGCAGTTTAGACACTCCCTACGAGCAGTACTTC. This chain links TRBV28 with TRBJ2-7; no definite D call. This CDR3 has 13 residues. Trimming left V 2 bases short and J 2 bases short, with 7 bases between. Germline loops: CDR1 MDHEN, CDR2 SYDVKM.